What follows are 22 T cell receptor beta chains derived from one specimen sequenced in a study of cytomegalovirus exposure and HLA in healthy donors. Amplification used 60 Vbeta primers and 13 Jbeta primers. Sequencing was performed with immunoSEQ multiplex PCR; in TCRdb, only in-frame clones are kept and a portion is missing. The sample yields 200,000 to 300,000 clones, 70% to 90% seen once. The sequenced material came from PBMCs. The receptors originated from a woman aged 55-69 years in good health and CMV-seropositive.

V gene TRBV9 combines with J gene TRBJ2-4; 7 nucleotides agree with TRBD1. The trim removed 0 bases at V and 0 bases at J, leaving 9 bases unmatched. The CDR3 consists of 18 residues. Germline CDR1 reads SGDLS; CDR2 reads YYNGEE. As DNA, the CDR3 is TGTGCCAGCAGCGTAGGGGACAGCAAATTCCTAGCCAAAAACATTCAGTACTTC. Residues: CASSVGDSKFLAKNIQYF.

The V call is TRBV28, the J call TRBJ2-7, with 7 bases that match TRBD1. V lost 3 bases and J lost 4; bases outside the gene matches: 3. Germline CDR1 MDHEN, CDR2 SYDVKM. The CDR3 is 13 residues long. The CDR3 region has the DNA TGTGCCAGCAGTTTCCCGACAGGGTACGAGCAGTACTTC. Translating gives CASSFPTGYEQYF.

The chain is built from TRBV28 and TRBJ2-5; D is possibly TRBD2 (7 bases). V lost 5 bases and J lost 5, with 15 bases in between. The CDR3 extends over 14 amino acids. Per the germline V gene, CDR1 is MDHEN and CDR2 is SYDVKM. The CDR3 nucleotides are TGTGCCAGCAGTGATCCAGGGAGGGGGGAGACCCAGTACTTC. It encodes CASSDPGRGETQYF.

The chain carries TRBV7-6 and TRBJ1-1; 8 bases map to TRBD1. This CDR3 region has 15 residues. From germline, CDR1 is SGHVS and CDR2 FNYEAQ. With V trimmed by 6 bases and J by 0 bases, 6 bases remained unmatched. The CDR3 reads CASRKTGAMNTEAFF. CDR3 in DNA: TGTGCCAGCAGGAAGACAGGGGCAATGAACACTGAAGCTTTCTTT.

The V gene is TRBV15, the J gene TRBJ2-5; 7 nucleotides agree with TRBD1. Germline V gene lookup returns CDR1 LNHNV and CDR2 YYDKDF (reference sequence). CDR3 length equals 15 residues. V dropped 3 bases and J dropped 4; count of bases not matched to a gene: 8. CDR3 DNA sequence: TGTGCCACCAGCAGTAACAGGGGTGTGGCAGAGACCCAGTACTTC. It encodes CATSSNRGVAETQYF. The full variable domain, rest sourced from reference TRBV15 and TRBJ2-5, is DAMVIQNPRYQVTQFGKPVTLSCSQTLNHNVMYWYQQKSSQAPKLLFHYYDKDFNNEADTPDNFQSRRPNTSFCFLDIRSPGLGDTAMYLCATSSNRGVAETQYFGPGTRLLVL.

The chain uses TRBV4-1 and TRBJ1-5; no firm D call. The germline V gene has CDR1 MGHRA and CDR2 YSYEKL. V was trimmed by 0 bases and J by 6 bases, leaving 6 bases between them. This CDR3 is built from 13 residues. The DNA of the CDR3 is TGCGCCAGCAGCCAAGACTTTAGTCAGCCCCAGCATTTT. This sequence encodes CASSQDFSQPQHF.

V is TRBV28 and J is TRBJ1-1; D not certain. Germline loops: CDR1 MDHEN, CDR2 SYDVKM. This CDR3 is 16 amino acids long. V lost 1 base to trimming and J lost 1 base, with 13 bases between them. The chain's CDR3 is CASSLSGLISNTEAFF. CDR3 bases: TGTGCCAGCAGTTTATCTGGCTTAATCTCGAACACTGAAGCTTTCTTT.

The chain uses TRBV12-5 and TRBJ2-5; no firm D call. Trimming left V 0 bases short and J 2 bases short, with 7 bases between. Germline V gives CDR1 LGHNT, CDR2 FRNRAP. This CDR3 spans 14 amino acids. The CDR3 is CASGLVPSQETQYF. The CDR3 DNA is TGTGCTAGTGGTTTGGTACCTAGTCAAGAGACCCAGTACTTC.

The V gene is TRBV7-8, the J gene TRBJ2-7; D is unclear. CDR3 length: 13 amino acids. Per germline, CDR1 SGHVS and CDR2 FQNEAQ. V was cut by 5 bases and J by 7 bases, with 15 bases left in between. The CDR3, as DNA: TGTGCCAGCAGCCTACGACTGGCTTGGGAGCAGTACTTC. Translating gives CASSLRLAWEQYF. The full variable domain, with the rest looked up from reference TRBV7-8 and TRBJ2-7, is GAGVSQSPRYKVAKRGQDVALRCDPISGHVSLFWYQQALGQGPEFLTYFQNEAQLDKSGLPSDRFFAERPEGSVSTLKIQRTQQEDSAVYLCASSLRLAWEQYFGPGTRLTVT.

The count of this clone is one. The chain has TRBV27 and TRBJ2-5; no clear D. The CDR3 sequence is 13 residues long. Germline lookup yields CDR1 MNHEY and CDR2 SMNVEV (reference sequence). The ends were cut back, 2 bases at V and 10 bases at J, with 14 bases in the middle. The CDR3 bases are TGTGCCAGCAGTTTACCGGAATCACAGTACCAGTACTTC. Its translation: CASSLPESQYQYF.

CDR3 DNA sequence: TGTGCCAGCAGGAGTCACACAGATGGCTACACCTTC. It specifies CASRSHTDGYTF. V usage is TRBV6-1 and J usage is TRBJ1-2; D ambiguous. V was shortened by 6 bases and J by 6 bases, with 11 bases between the two germline ends. Germline loops: CDR1 MNHNS, CDR2 SASEGT. This CDR3 has 12 amino acids.

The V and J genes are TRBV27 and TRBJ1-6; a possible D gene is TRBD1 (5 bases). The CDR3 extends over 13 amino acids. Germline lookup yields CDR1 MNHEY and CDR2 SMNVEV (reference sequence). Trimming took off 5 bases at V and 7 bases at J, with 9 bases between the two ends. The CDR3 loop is CASSRQQNSPLHF. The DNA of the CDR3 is TGTGCCAGCAGTCGACAGCAGAATTCACCCCTCCACTTT.

The CDR3 loop reads CASSIRDRAYEQYF. The CDR3, as DNA: TGTGCCAGTAGTATTCGAGACAGGGCCTACGAGCAGTACTTC. The V and J genes are TRBV19 and TRBJ2-7; TRBD1 agrees at 7 bases. CDR3 length equals 14 residues. V lost 3 bases to trimming and J lost 2 bases; unmatched junction nucleotides: 4. CDR1 is LNHDA, CDR2 SQIVND, per germline (reference sequence).

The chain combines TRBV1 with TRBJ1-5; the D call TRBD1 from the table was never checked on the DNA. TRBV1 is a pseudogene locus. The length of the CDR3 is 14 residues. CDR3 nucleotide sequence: TGCACCAGCAGCCCCGGGACAGATAATCAGCCCCAGCATTTT. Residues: CTSSPGTDNQPQHF.

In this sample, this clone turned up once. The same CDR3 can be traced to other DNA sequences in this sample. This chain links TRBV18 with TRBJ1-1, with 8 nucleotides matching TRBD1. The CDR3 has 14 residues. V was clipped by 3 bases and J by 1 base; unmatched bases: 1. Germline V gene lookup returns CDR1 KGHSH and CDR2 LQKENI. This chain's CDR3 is CASSPGQGNTEAFF. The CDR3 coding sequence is TGTGCCAGCTCACCCGGACAGGGGAACACTGAAGCTTTCTTT.

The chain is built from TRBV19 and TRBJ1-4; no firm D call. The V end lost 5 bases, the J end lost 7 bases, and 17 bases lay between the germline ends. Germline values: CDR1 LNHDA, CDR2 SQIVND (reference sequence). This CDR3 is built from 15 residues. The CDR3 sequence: CASSHPGGVTEKLFF. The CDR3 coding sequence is TGTGCCAGTAGTCATCCGGGAGGAGTGACTGAAAAACTGTTTTTT. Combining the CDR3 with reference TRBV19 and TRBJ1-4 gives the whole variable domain DGGITQSPKYLFRKEGQNVTLSCEQNLNHDAMYWYRQDPGQGLRLIYYSQIVNDFQKGDIAEGYSVSREKKESFPLTVTSAQKNPTAFYLCASSHPGGVTEKLFFGSGTQLSVL.

CDR3: CASSRSFLAGGELFF. The CDR3 DNA sequence: TGTGCCAGCAGCCGTTCCTTTCTAGCGGGCGGGGAGCTGTTTTTT. The chain recombines TRBV7-3 with TRBJ2-2; 8 bases map to TRBD2. CDR1 and CDR2 (germline): SGHTA, FQGTGA. V gave up 5 bases and J gave up 7 bases; unmatched junction bases: 9. This CDR3 contains 15 residues. The full variable domain, rest sourced from reference TRBV7-3 and TRBJ2-2, is GAGVSQTPSNKVTEKGKYVELRCDPISGHTALYWYRQSLGQGPEFLIYFQGTGAADDSGLPNDRFFAVRPEGSVSTLKIQRTERGDSAVYLCASSRSFLAGGELFFGEGSRLTVL.

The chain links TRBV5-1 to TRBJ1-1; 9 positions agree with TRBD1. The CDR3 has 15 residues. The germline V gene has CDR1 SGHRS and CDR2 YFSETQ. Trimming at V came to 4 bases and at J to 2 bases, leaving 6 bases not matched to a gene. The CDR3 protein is CASSGVQGANTEAFF. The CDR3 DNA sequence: TGCGCCAGCAGCGGGGTACAGGGGGCCAACACTGAAGCTTTCTTT.

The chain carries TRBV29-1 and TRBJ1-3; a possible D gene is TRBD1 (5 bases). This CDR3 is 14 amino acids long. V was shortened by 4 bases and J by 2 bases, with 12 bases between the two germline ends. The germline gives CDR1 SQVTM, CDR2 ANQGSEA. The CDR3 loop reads CSVVVREAGNTIYF. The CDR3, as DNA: TGCAGCGTTGTAGTCAGGGAGGCTGGAAACACCATATATTTT.

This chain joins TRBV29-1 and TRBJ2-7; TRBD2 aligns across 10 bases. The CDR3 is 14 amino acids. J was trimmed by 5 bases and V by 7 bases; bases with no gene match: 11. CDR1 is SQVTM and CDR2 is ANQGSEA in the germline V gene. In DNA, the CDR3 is TGCAGCGCCACGGGGCTAGCGGGAGCCCACGAGCAGTACTTC. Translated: CSATGLAGAHEQYF.

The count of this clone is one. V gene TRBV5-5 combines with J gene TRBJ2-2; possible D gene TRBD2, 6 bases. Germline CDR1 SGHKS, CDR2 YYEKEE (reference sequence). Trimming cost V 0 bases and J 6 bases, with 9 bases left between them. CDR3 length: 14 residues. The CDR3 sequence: CASSLAGGAGELFF. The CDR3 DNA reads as TGTGCCAGCAGCTTGGCCGGCGGGGCCGGGGAGCTGTTTTTT. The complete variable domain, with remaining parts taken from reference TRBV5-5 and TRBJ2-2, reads DAGVTQSPTHLIKTRGQQVTLRCSPISGHKSVSWYQQVLGQGPQFIFQYYEKEERGRGNFPDRFSARQFPNYSSELNVNALLLGDSALYLCASSLAGGAGELFFGEGSRLTVL.

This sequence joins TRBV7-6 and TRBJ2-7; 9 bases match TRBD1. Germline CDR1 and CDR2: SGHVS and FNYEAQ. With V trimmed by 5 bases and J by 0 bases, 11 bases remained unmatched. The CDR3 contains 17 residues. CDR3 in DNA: TGTGCCAGCAGCGCCCGTACAGGGGGCGGGAGCTCCTACGAGCAGTACTTC. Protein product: CASSARTGGGSSYEQYF. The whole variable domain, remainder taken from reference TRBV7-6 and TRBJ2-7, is GAGVSQSPRYKVTKRGQDVALRCDPISGHVSLYWYRQALGQGPEFLTYFNYEAQQDKSGLPNDRFSAERPEGSISTLTIQRTEQRDSAMYRCASSARTGGGSSYEQYFGPGTRLTVT.